This T cell receptor beta chain derives from a study of blood T cell repertoires in COVID-19. About the research overall: The origin of the acute and convalescent COVID-19 samples was the United States, Italy and Spain. Sources were T cells, B-cell-depleted T cells, or PBMCs; the material itself was cDNA or gDNA.

This CDR3 contains 14 residues. Germline CDR1 is KGHSH and CDR2 is LQKENI. V lost 4 bases and J lost 7, with 16 bases in between. Authors' methods: Researchers report that nucleated cell counts were estimated from reference gene primer amplification. Generated by immunoSEQ multiplex PCR, the TCRdb table keeps only in-frame clones and is missing some. D and trimming were read from the DNA, whereas the V and J calls and clone size are those reported in that table. Counted here are fewer than 140,000 clones, about four fifths occurring once; the ten biggest clones make up more than 13%. V usage is TRBV18 and J usage is TRBJ1-1; no reliable D call. Sequenced input: peripheral blood. The sequence was collected from a woman aged 55-69 years with acute or convalescent COVID-19. CDR3 bases: TGTGCCAGCTCACTTGATCAAATAATCTATGAAGCTTTCTTT. Protein product: CASSLDQIIYEAFF.